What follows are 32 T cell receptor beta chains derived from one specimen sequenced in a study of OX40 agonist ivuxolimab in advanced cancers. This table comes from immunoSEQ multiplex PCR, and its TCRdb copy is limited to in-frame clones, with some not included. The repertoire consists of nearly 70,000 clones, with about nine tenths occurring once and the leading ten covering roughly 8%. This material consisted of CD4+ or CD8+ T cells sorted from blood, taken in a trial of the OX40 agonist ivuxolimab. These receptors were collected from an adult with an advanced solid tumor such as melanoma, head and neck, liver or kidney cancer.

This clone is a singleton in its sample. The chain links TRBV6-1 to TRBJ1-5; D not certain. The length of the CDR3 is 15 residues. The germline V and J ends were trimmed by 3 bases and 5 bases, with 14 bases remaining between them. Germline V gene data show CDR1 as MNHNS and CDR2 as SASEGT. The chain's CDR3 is CASSDDTLPHQPQHF. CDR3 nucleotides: TGTGCCAGCAGTGACGACACTCTACCCCATCAGCCCCAGCATTTT.

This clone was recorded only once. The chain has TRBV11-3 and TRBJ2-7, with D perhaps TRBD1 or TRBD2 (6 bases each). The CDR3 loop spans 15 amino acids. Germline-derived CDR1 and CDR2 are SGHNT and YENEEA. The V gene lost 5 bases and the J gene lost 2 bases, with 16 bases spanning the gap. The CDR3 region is CASSPRGQGPYEQYF. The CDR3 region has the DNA TGTGCCAGCAGCCCACGGGGGCAGGGGCCCTACGAGCAGTACTTC.

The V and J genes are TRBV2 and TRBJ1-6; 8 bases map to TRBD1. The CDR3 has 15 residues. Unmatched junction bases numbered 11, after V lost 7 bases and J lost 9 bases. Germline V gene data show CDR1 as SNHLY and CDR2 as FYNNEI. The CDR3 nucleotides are TGTGCCAGCAACATAGGACAGGGCGACGGTTCACCCCTCCACTTT. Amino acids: CASNIGQGDGSPLHF.

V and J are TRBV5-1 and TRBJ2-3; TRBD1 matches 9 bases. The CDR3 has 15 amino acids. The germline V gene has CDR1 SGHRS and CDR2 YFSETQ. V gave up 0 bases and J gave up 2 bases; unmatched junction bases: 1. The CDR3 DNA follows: TGCGCCAGCAGCTTGGGGGACAGGGACACAGATACGCAGTATTTT. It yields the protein CASSLGDRDTDTQYF. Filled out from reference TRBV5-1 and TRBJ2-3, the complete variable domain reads KAGVTQTPRYLIKTRGQQVTLSCSPISGHRSVSWYQQTPGQGLQFLFEYFSETQRNKGNFPGRFSGRQFSNSRSEMNVSTLELGDSALYLCASSLGDRDTDTQYFGPGTRLTVL.

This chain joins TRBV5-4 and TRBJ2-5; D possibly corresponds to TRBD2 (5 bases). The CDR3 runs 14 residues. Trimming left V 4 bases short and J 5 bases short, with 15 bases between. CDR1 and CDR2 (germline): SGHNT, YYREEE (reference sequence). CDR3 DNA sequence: TGTGCCAGCAGCATGACTATAGCCGGGGAGACCCAGTACTTC. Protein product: CASSMTIAGETQYF.

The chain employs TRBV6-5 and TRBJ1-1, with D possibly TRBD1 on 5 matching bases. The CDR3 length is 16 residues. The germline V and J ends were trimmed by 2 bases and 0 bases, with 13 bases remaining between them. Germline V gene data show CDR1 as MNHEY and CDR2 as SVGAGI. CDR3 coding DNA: TGTGCCAGCAGTTACGACAGCCGAAATCTGAACACTGAAGCTTTCTTT. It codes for CASSYDSRNLNTEAFF.

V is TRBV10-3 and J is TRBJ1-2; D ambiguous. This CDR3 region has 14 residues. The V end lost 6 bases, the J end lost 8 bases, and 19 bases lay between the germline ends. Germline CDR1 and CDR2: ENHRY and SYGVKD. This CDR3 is CAISRDGPGEGYTF. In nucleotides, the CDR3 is TGTGCCATCAGCAGAGACGGACCTGGGGAGGGCTACACCTTC.

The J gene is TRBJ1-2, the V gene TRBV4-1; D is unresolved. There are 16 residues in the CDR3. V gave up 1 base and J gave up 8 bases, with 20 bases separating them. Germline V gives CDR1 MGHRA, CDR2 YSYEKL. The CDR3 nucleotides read TGCGCCAGCAGCCAAGGGGGAGGGCAGCTGATGAAGGGCTACACCTTC. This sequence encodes CASSQGGGQLMKGYTF.

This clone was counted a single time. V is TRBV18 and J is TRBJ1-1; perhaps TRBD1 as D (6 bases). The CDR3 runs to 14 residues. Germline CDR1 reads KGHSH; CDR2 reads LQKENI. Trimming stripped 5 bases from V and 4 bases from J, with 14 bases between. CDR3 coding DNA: TGTGCCAGCTCATCAACCACAGGGCCCACTGAAGCTTTCTTT. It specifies CASSSTTGPTEAFF.

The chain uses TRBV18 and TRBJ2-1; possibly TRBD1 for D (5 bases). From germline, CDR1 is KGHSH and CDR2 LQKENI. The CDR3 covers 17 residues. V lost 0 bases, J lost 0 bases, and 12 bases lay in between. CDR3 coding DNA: TGTGCCAGCTCACCACCGATCGGGCAGGGCTCCTACAATGAGCAGTTCTTC. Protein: CASSPPIGQGSYNEQFF.

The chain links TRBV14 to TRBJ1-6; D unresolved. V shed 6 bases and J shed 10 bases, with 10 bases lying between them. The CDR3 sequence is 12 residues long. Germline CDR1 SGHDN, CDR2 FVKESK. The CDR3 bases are TGTGCCAGCAGTAACCCAAGGTCACCCCTCCACTTT. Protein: CASSNPRSPLHF.

The CDR3 nucleotides read TGTGCCACAAGAGAGGGCAATCAGCCCCAGCATTTT. This codes for CATREGNQPQHF. This chain joins TRBV6-5 and TRBJ1-5; D gene ambiguous. The CDR3 length is 12 residues. The germline V gene has CDR1 MNHEY and CDR2 SVGAGI. V dropped 10 bases and J dropped 2 bases, with 9 bases sitting between them.

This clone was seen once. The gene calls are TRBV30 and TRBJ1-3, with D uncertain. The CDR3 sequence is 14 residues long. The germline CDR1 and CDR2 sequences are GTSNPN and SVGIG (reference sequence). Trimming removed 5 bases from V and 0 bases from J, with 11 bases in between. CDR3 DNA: TGTGCCTGGGGCGACGGATTCTCTGGAAACACCATATATTTT. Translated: CAWGDGFSGNTIYF.

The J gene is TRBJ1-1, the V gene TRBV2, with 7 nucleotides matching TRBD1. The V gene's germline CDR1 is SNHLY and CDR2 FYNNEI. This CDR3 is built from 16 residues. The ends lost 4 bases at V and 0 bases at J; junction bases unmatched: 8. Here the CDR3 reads CASSAMGTALNTEAFF. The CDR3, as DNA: TGTGCCAGCAGTGCAATGGGGACAGCCTTGAACACTGAAGCTTTCTTT.

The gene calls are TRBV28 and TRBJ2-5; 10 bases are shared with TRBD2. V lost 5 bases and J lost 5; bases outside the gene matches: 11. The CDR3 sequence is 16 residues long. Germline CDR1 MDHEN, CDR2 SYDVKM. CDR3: CASSPPSGGGKETQYF. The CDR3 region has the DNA TGTGCCAGCAGTCCACCCAGCGGGGGGGGCAAGGAGACCCAGTACTTC.

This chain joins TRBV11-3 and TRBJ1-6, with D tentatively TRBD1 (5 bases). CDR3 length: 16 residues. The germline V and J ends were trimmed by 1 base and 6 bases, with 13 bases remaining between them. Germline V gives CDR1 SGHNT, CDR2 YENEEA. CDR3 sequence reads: CASSLVSGNPNSPLHF. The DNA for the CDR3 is TGTGCCAGCAGCTTAGTATCAGGGAACCCTAATTCACCCCTCCACTTT.

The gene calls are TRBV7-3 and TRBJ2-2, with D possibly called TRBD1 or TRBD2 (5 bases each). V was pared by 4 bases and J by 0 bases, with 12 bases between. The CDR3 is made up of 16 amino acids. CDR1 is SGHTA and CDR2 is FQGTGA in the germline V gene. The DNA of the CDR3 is TGTGCCAGCAGCTCCACTCAGGGACCGAACACCGGGGAGCTGTTTTTT. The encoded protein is CASSSTQGPNTGELFF.

The CDR3 bases are TGTGCCAGTAGGGCCGGGACAGGCTCCTACGAGCAGTACTTC. Encoded protein: CASRAGTGSYEQYF. The chain is built from TRBV19 and TRBJ2-7; 8 nucleotides agree with TRBD1. Per the germline V gene, CDR1 is LNHDA and CDR2 is SQIVND (reference sequence). The CDR3 runs 14 residues. Trimming removed 6 bases from V and 0 bases from J; junction bases left unmatched: 4.

The CDR3 DNA reads TGTGCCAGTAGTATACTAGCGGGGGGTTCGGAGACCCAGTACTTC. The encoded protein is CASSILAGGSETQYF. The chain couples TRBV19 to TRBJ2-5, with 11 positions matching TRBD2. Germline trimming cut 2 bases from V and 5 bases from J; bases unmatched to any gene: 4. The CDR3 is made up of 15 amino acids. CDR1 is LNHDA and CDR2 is SQIVND in the germline V gene (reference sequence).

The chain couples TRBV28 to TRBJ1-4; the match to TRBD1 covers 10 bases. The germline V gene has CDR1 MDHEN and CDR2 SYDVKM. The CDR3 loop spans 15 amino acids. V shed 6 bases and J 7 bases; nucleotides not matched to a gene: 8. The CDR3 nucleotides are TGTGCCAGCAGATCCGTGACAGGGGGCAGTGAAAAACTGTTTTTT. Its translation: CASRSVTGGSEKLFF. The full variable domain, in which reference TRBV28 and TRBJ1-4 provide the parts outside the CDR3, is DVKVTQSSRYLVKRTGEKVFLECVQDMDHENMFWYRQDPGLGLRLIYFSYDVKMKEKGDIPEGYSVSREKKERFSLILESASTNQTSMYLCASRSVTGGSEKLFFGSGTQLSVL.

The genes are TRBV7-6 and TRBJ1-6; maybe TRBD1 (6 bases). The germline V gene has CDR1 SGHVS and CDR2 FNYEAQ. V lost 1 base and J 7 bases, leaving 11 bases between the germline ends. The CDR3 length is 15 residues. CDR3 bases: TGTGCCAGCAGCTTAGGCCTACAGGGCAATTCACCCCTCCACTTT. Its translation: CASSLGLQGNSPLHF.

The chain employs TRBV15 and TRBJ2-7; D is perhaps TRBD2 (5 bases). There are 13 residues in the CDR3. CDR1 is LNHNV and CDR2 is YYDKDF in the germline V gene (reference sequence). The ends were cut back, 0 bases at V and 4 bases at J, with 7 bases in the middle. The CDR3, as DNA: TGTGCCACCAGCAGAGACCCGGGGTACGAGCAGTACTTC. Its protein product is CATSRDPGYEQYF.

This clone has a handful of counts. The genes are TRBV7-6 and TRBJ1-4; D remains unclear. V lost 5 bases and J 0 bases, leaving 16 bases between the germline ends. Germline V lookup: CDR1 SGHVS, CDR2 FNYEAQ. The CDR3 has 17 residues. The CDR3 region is CASSPTYYTATNEKLFF. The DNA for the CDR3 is TGTGCCAGCAGCCCTACCTACTACACGGCAACTAATGAAAAACTGTTTTTT.

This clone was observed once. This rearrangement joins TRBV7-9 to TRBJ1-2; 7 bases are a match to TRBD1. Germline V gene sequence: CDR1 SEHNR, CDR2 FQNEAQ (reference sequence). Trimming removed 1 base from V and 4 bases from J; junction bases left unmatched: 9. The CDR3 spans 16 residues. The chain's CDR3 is CASSLVAVRQGYGYTF. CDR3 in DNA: TGTGCCAGCAGCTTAGTGGCAGTAAGACAGGGCTATGGCTACACCTTC. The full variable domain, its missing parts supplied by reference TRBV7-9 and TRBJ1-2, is DTGVSQNPRHKITKRGQNVTFRCDPISEHNRLYWYRQTLGQGPEFLTYFQNEAQLEKSRLLSDRFSAERPKGSFSTLEIQRTEQGDSAMYLCASSLVAVRQGYGYTFGSGTRLTVV.

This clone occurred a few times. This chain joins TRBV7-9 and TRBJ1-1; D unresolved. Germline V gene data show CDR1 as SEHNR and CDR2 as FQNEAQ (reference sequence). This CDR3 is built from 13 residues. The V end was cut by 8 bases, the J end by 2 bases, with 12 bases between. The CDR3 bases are TGTGCCAGCTTACGGATGGCTAACACTGAAGCTTTCTTT. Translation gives CASLRMANTEAFF. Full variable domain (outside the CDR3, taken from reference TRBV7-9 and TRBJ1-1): DTGVSQNPRHKITKRGQNVTFRCDPISEHNRLYWYRQTLGQGPEFLTYFQNEAQLEKSRLLSDRFSAERPKGSFSTLEIQRTEQGDSAMYLCASLRMANTEAFFGQGTRLTVV.

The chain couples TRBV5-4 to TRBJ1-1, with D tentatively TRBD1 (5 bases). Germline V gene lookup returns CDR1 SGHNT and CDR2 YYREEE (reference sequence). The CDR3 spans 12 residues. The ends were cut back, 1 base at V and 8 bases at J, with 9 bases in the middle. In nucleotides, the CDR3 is TGTGCCAGCAGCTTGTCGGGGCCCGAAGCTTTCTTT. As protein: CASSLSGPEAFF. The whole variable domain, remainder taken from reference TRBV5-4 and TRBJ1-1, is ETGVTQSPTHLIKTRGQQVTLRCSSQSGHNTVSWYQQALGQGPQFIFQYYREEENGRGNFPPRFSGLQFPNYSSELNVNALELDDSALYLCASSLSGPEAFFGQGTRLTVV.

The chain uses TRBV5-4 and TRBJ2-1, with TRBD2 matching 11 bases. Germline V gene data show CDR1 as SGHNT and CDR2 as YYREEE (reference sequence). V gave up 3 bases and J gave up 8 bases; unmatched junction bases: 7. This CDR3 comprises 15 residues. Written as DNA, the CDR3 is TGTGCCAGCAGCTCAACGACTAGCGGGGCCCATGAGCAGTTCTTC. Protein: CASSSTTSGAHEQFF. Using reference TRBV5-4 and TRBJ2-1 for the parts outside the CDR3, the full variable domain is ETGVTQSPTHLIKTRGQQVTLRCSSQSGHNTVSWYQQALGQGPQFIFQYYREEENGRGNFPPRFSGLQFPNYSSELNVNALELDDSALYLCASSSTTSGAHEQFFGPGTRLTVL.

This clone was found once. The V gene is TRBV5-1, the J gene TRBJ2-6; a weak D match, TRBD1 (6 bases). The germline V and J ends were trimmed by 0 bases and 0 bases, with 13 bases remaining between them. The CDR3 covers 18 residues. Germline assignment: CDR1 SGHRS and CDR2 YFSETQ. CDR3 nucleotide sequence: TGCGCCAGCAGCTTGGAACCGGGACACATCTCTGGGGCCAACGTCCTGACTTTC. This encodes CASSLEPGHISGANVLTF.

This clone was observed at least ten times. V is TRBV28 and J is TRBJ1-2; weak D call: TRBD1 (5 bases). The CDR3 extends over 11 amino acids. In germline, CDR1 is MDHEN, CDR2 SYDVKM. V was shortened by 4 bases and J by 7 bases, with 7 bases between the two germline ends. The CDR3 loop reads CASSSGSGYTF. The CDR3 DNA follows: TGTGCCAGCAGTTCAGGGTCTGGCTACACCTTC.

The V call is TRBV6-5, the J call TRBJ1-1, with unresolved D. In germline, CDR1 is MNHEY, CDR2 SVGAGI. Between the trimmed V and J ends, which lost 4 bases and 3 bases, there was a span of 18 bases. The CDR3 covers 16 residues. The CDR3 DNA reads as TGTGCCAGCAGTTTCTCCCCCGACGGTAGTGACACTGAAGCTTTCTTT. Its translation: CASSFSPDGSDTEAFF.

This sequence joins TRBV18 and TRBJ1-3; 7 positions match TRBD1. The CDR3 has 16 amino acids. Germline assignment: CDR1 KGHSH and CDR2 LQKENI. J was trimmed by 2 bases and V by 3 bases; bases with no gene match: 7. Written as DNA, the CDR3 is TGTGCCAGCTCACCGTCCAGGGGGGTTGCTGGAAACACCATATATTTT. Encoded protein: CASSPSRGVAGNTIYF.

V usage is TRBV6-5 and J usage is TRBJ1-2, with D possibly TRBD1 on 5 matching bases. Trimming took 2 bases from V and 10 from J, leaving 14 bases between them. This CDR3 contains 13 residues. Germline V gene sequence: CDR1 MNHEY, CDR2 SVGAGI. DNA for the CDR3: TGTGCCAGCAGTTACGGGGGAGGGGTCACCTACACCTTC. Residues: CASSYGGGVTYTF.